This T cell receptor (beta chain) was documented in a study of cytomegalovirus exposure and HLA in healthy donors. A word on this clone: Its antigen is still unknown.

PCR was performed using 60 Vbeta and 13 Jbeta primers. Profiled with immunoSEQ multiplex PCR; TCRdb holds only in-frame clones, not every one. The sample has about 130,000 clones; about 80% are singletons. General study points: Association of fewer than 20,000 TCR beta sequences with HLA alleles was found at 0.05 false discovery rate in a later analysis. Being indistinguishable, some V segments were excluded, TRBV6-2 and TRBV6-3 among them. For cytomegalovirus status, the classifier reportedly gave diagnoses with high specificity and sensitivity. The study labeled approximately 150 TCR beta chains cytomegalovirus-associated.

Trimming cost V 0 bases and J 0 bases, with 12 bases left between them. The CDR3 sequence is 16 residues long. Germline V gene data show CDR1 as KGHSH and CDR2 as LQKENI. The receptor was isolated from a man aged 25 to 45 in good health. The chain links TRBV18 to TRBJ2-7; D unresolved. Sequences were obtained from PBMCs. The CDR3 region is CASSPPLGFPSYEQYF. In DNA form, the CDR3 reads TGTGCCAGCTCACCACCGTTGGGCTTCCCCTCCTACGAGCAGTACTTC.